This T cell receptor (beta chain) was recorded in a study of response to subunit inactivated influenza vaccine. One entry per CDR3 protein results from TCRdb running MiXCR on the RT-PCR reads. The sample records 500,000 to 600,000 distinct CDR3 sequences, 11% being singletons. This clonotype was recorded many times. Another study also made use of these data, one on T cells expressing NK-cell markers. Per that study: TCR beta cDNA was made by 5'RACE template switching with UMIs. According to the study, TCR beta repertoires originated from sorted CD3+CD56+NKG2C+, CD3+CD56+NKG2C- and CD3+CD56-NKG2C+ T cells. Sorting in several experiments was restricted by an anti-gamma-delta TCR antibody to alpha-beta TCR T cells.

The TCR originated in a man between 50 and 59 years old who received an inactivated influenza vaccine. The sample consisted of PBMCs from blood, taken on the day of vaccination.

The CDR3 region is CSASRIVEDTQYF. CDR3 DNA sequence: TGCAGTGCTAGTAGGATTGTAGAAGATACGCAGTATTTT. This chain joins TRBV20-1 and TRBJ2-3; D is undetermined. Germline lookup yields CDR1 DFQATT and CDR2 SNEGSKA (reference sequence). The CDR3 runs to 13 residues. V gave up 3 bases and J gave up 5 bases, with 12 bases separating them.